This T cell receptor (beta chain) was recovered during a study of blood T cell repertoires in COVID-19. The germline gives CDR1 MNHEY, CDR2 SVGAGI. The CDR3 has 11 residues. V gave up 7 bases and J gave up 10 bases, with 11 bases separating them. Donors of Cohort 3 who recovered were those that had two negative PCRs, clearance, or symptom resolution. The count of this clone is one. Original processing notes: Amplification with reference gene primers provided the estimates of nucleated cell counts. The data were produced by immunoSEQ multiplex PCR, yet TCRdb's version contains in-frame clones alone and is incomplete. The DNA gave D and trimming, while V, J and clone size come from that table. The data show around 360,000 clones, roughly 84% seen once.

The clonotype comes from a woman between 25 and 40 years old who had recovered from COVID-19. The genes are TRBV6-5 and TRBJ2-1; D gene unclear. Specimen: PBMCs or T cells enriched from blood (not recorded which). CDR3 bases: TGTGCCAGCACCTCGTTGGGCGAGCAGTTCTTC. Encoded protein: CASTSLGEQFF.